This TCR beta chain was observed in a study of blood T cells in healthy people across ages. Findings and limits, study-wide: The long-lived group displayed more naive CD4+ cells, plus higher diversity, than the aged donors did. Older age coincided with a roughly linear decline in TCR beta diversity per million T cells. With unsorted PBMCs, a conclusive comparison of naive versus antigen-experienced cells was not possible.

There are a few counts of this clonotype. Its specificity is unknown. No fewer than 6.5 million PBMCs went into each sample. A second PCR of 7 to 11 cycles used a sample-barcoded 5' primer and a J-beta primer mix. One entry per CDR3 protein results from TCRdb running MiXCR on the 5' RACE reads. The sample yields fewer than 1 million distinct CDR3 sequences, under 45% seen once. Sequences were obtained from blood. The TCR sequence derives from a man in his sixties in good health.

CDR3 amino acids: CSAKYQGLTDTQYF. DNA for the CDR3: TGCAGTGCAAAGTACCAGGGTCTGACAGATACGCAGTATTTT. V is TRBV20-1 and J is TRBJ2-3; weak D call: TRBD1 (5 bases). Germline V gene lookup returns CDR1 DFQATT and CDR2 SNEGSKA (reference sequence). Trimming stripped 6 bases from V and 3 bases from J, with 16 bases between. The CDR3 loop spans 14 amino acids.